The source of this TCR beta chain is a study of immune characteristics of hereditary and idiopathic chronic pancreatitis. Regarding the study as a whole: TCRbeta diversity rose and clonality fell in both pancreatitis groups versus controls. Hereditary and idiopathic cases differed in TRBV10, TRBV19, TRBV23 and TRBV5 usage. Immune findings may reflect disease duration, since tissue was only from TPIAT.

Profiling relied on immunoSEQ multiplex PCR, and the TCRdb table lists in-frame clones only, not all of them. There are about 13,000 clones in the sample; 70% to 75% occur only once, and 13% to 15% lies in the top ten. Chronic pancreatitis tissue was collected during total pancreatectomy with islet autotransplantation. Included chronic pancreatitis patients had no known history of diabetes. Concerning this clone: Its antigen is unknown.

CDR1 SGHAT and CDR2 FQNNGV come from the germline V gene. The length of the CDR3 is 18 residues. The ends were cut back, 1 base at V and 0 bases at J, with 16 bases in the middle. This chain connects TRBV11-2 to TRBJ2-1; a possible D gene is TRBD1 (5 bases). The TCR originated in a human donor with chronic pancreatitis. Sample: pancreas tissue with hereditary chronic pancreatitis. CDR3 protein: CASSLGPPATASYNEQFF. As DNA, the CDR3 is TGTGCCAGCAGCTTAGGTCCCCCCGCGACAGCCTCCTACAATGAGCAGTTCTTC.